A single sample is the source of the 12 T cell receptor beta chains below, sequenced in a study of T cells in pancreatic ductal adenocarcinoma. Some clones are missing from TCRdb's copy, which holds only in-frame ones; the method was immunoSEQ multiplex PCR. The sample lists roughly 100,000 clones, roughly 96% occurring once. Selected pancreatic ductal adenocarcinoma patients had undergone surgery without neoadjuvant therapy. Material for sequencing was PBMCs. These receptors were obtained from a human donor with pancreatic ductal adenocarcinoma.

This chain links TRBV5-1 with TRBJ2-1, with 8 bases fitting TRBD2. With V trimmed by 7 bases and J by 0 bases, 6 bases remained unmatched. CDR1 is SGHRS, CDR2 YFSETQ, per germline. This CDR3 contains 15 residues. The CDR3 loop reads CASWTSPSSYNEQFF. CDR3 nucleotide sequence: TGCGCCAGCTGGACTAGCCCGAGCTCCTACAATGAGCAGTTCTTC.

The rearrangement links TRBV7-2 to TRBJ2-7, with TRBD2 matching over 8 bases. Germline CDR1 and CDR2: SGHTA and FQGNSA. After removal of 1 base from V and 2 bases from J, the junction contained 4 bases not matched to a gene. This CDR3 region has 15 residues. Here the CDR3 reads CASSLDTSGAYEQYF. CDR3 coding DNA: TGTGCCAGCAGCTTAGACACTAGCGGTGCCTACGAGCAGTACTTC.

The CDR3 region has the DNA TGTGCCAGCAGCTTGTATGGGGGCGCAGGAAACACCATATATTTT. Protein: CASSLYGGAGNTIYF. The V call is TRBV5-4, the J call TRBJ1-3, with D maybe TRBD1 (6 bases). The CDR3 is 15 amino acids. Germline V gives CDR1 SGHNT, CDR2 YYREEE (reference sequence). V lost 1 base to trimming and J lost 4 bases, with 12 bases between them.

The chain joins TRBV2 to TRBJ1-4; 7 bases align to TRBD1. The CDR3 runs 13 residues. The trim removed 6 bases at V and 3 bases at J, leaving 1 base unmatched. Germline lookup yields CDR1 SNHLY and CDR2 FYNNEI. CDR3 sequence (DNA): TGTGCCAGCAGCGGACAGGCTAATGAAAAACTGTTTTTT. Translating gives CASSGQANEKLFF.

The rearrangement links TRBV6-5 to TRBJ2-1, with TRBD2 matching over 11 bases. The CDR3 spans 14 residues. Germline CDR1 is MNHEY and CDR2 is SVGAGI. V was clipped by 8 bases and J by 3 bases; unmatched bases: 3. DNA for the CDR3: TGTGCCAGCGGTACTAGCGGGAGCTACAATGAGCAGTTCTTC. Translation: CASGTSGSYNEQFF.

V usage is TRBV28 and J usage is TRBJ2-2; no reliable D call. Germline V gene sequence: CDR1 MDHEN, CDR2 SYDVKM. V was trimmed by 6 bases and J by 6 bases, leaving 11 bases between them. CDR3 length: 13 amino acids. For the CDR3, the DNA is TGTGCCAGCAGACAGATAGTGCCCGGGGAGCTGTTTTTT. It translates to CASRQIVPGELFF.

With respect to this clone: An end of the junction does not agree with germline; a read error may underlie this. This chain uses TRBV4-2 with TRBJ2-1; 7 nucleotides line up with TRBD2. Germline V gene lookup returns CDR1 LGHNA and CDR2 YNFKEQ. The CDR3 consists of 16 residues. CDR3 sequence reads: CASSQASRAGYTEQLF. In DNA, the CDR3 is TGTGCCAGCAGCCAGGCATCGAGAGCGGGGTATACTGAGCAGCTCTTC.

The chain recombines TRBV7-9 with TRBJ2-5; TRBD2 matches at 14 bases. Germline V lookup: CDR1 SEHNR, CDR2 FQNEAQ (reference sequence). V lost 5 bases, J lost 5 bases, and 4 bases stayed unmatched. The CDR3 covers 15 residues. CDR3 bases: TGTGCCAGCAGCCAGGGACTAGCGGGAGCGGAGACCCAGTACTTC. Translating gives CASSQGLAGAETQYF.

The rearrangement uses TRBV4-1 and TRBJ2-5; TRBD1 is a possible D gene (6 bases). The CDR3 spans 16 residues. Trimming pared 5 bases from V and 1 base from J, leaving 17 bases between. Germline assignment: CDR1 MGHRA and CDR2 YSYEKL. In DNA, the CDR3 is TGCGCCAGCAGCTCCGGCACCCAGGGGCCCCAAGAGACCCAGTACTTC. Amino acid sequence: CASSSGTQGPQETQYF.

The chain links TRBV6-1 to TRBJ2-1; D perhaps matches TRBD2 (6 bases). Trimming stripped 4 bases from V and 9 bases from J, with 10 bases between. CDR1 MNHNS and CDR2 SASEGT come from the germline V gene. CDR3 length: 12 amino acids. This CDR3 reads CASSGGSGEQFF. The CDR3 bases are TGTGCCAGCAGTGGGGGTAGCGGTGAGCAGTTCTTC.

This clone appeared a single time. The chain joins TRBV30 to TRBJ2-2, with 7 bases fitting TRBD1. The CDR3 totals 19 residues. CDR1 and CDR2 from the germline V gene are GTSNPN and SVGIG (reference sequence). V shed 2 bases, J shed 1 base, and the junction held 16 bases outside the gene matches. In nucleotides, the CDR3 is TGTGCCTGGAGTCCTATTGCCGGGACAGCGTTTGGGAACACCGGGGAGCTGTTTTTT. Protein product: CAWSPIAGTAFGNTGELFF.

This chain links TRBV27 with TRBJ2-7, with a weak D call TRBD1 (6 bases). The CDR3 has 16 amino acids. Germline V CDR1 and CDR2: MNHEY, SMNVEV (reference sequence). V was pared by 6 bases and J by 0 bases, with 18 bases between. The CDR3: CASSSTGFISSYEQYF. The DNA for the CDR3 is TGTGCCAGCAGCTCTACAGGGTTTATTAGCTCCTACGAGCAGTACTTC.